The 30 T cell receptor beta chains reported below all come from one sample, sequenced in a study of Ad26.COV2.S vaccination and SARS-CoV-2 variants. Indicated treatment: some 20 received Ad26.COV2.S at low or high dose, single or two shots; 5 received placebo; per-sample allocation not given. The study sampled participants on day 63 after the first vaccine or placebo injection. Some clones are missing from TCRdb's copy, which holds only in-frame ones; the method was immunoSEQ multiplex PCR. The data show 450,000 to 550,000 clones, with roughly 89% seen just once and over 2% held by the top ten. The sample in question was peripheral blood, obtained in a trial of Ad26.COV2.S vaccine versus placebo. The receptors were gathered from a person between 18 and 59 years old who received the Ad26.COV2.S COVID-19 vaccine or a placebo.

This clone appeared a single time. The chain recombines TRBV4-1 with TRBJ2-1; 7 bases line up with TRBD2. Germline assignment: CDR1 MGHRA and CDR2 YSYEKL. This CDR3 region has 17 residues. Trimming cost V 2 bases and J 7 bases; bases outside gene matches: 14. The CDR3 reads CASSQYPAGVRTNEQFF. The DNA for the CDR3 is TGCGCCAGCAGCCAATACCCCGCGGGAGTCCGAACGAATGAGCAGTTCTTC.

This sequence joins TRBV5-1 and TRBJ1-2, with D unresolved. Trimming left V 2 bases short and J 8 bases short, with 13 bases between. This CDR3 region has 13 residues. Per the germline V gene, CDR1 is SGHRS and CDR2 is YFSETQ. The CDR3 coding sequence is TGCGCCAGCAGCTTTAGCGGGGTCGACGGCTACACCTTC. Protein sequence: CASSFSGVDGYTF.

This chain joins TRBV4-3 and TRBJ1-1; D call uncertain. The length of the CDR3 is 14 residues. Germline CDR1 is LGHNA and CDR2 is YSLEER. V was shortened by 2 bases and J by 6 bases, with 13 bases between the two germline ends. CDR3 coding DNA: TGCGCCAGCAGCCAAATGGAGGGTAGCCCTGAAGCTTTCTTT. This translates into CASSQMEGSPEAFF.

DNA for the CDR3: TGTGCCAGTAGTTCGCATGAGGACGGAACTAATGAAAAACTGTTTTTT. As protein: CASSSHEDGTNEKLFF. The chain employs TRBV19 and TRBJ1-4, with D unclear. Germline V CDR1 and CDR2: LNHDA, SQIVND (reference sequence). V dropped 5 bases and J dropped 1 base, with 14 bases sitting between them. The CDR3 is made up of 16 amino acids.

V is TRBV6-2 or TRBV6-3 and J is TRBJ2-7, with TRBD1 identical over 9 bases. Germline-derived CDR1 and CDR2 are MNHEY and SVGEGT. The CDR3 contains 13 residues. The J segment lost 5 bases and the V segment lost 6 bases, leaving 5 bases of the junction unmatched. CDR3 in amino acids: CASSPGQGNEQYV. For the CDR3, the DNA is TGTGCCAGCAGCCCGGGACAGGGAAACGAGCAGTACGTC.

This chain connects TRBV18 to TRBJ2-7; possible D gene TRBD1, 6 bases. V was cut by 3 bases and J by 3 bases, with 15 bases left in between. The CDR3 contains 15 residues. Germline CDR1 KGHSH, CDR2 LQKENI. The CDR3, as DNA: TGTGCCAGCTCACCGGCCACAGGGCTTCTCTACGAGCAGTACGTC. It codes for CASSPATGLLYEQYV.

V usage is TRBV30 and J usage is TRBJ2-3; D uncertain. The CDR3 sequence is 17 residues long. CDR1 is GTSNPN, CDR2 SVGIG, per germline (reference sequence). The V gene lost 0 bases and the J gene lost 0 bases, with 16 bases spanning the gap. In nucleotides, the CDR3 is TGTGCCTGGAGTGTATCGACACGCGGCCGAAGCACAGATACGCAGTATTTT. Protein product: CAWSVSTRGRSTDTQYF.

The chain uses TRBV7-2 and TRBJ1-1; the D gene is possibly TRBD1 (5 bases). The V and J ends lost 3 bases and 4 bases respectively, with 21 bases between them. The CDR3 has 17 amino acids. Germline CDR1 SGHTA, CDR2 FQGNSA. The CDR3 region has the DNA TGTGCCAGCAGCTTTAGAGGGGACTTGCTAGGTGTCACTGAAGCTTTCTTT. This encodes CASSFRGDLLGVTEAFF. The complete variable domain, with remaining parts taken from reference TRBV7-2 and TRBJ1-1, reads GAGVSQSPSNKVTEKGKDVELRCDPISGHTALYWYRQSLGQGLEFLIYFQGNSAPDKSGLPSDRFSAERTGGSVSTLTIQRTQQEDSAVYLCASSFRGDLLGVTEAFFGQGTRLTVV.

The rearrangement links TRBV7-8 to TRBJ2-1; the match to TRBD2 covers 7 bases. The J segment lost 3 bases and the V segment lost 3 bases, leaving 5 bases of the junction unmatched. The CDR3 has 15 amino acids. Germline V lookup: CDR1 SGHVS, CDR2 FQNEAQ. As DNA, the CDR3 is TGTGCCAGCAGCTTCTGGAGCGGGGACTACAATGAGCAGTTCTTC. As protein: CASSFWSGDYNEQFF.

V and J are TRBV18 and TRBJ2-7; TRBD1 aligns across 9 bases. With V trimmed by 6 bases and J by 0 bases, 3 bases remained unmatched. Germline lookup yields CDR1 KGHSH and CDR2 LQKENI. The CDR3 sequence is 14 residues long. The CDR3 DNA sequence: TGTGCCAGCTCGGGACAGGGAAGCTCCTACGAGCAGTACGTC. Translation: CASSGQGSSYEQYV.

The gene calls are TRBV6-4 and TRBJ2-3; D is possibly TRBD2 (7 bases). Trimming took 2 bases from V and 4 from J, leaving 10 bases between them. CDR3 size: 14 residues. Germline V gives CDR1 MRHNA, CDR2 SNTAGT. The CDR3 DNA sequence: TGTGCCAGCAGTGACGGGGGGGCCCCAGATACGCAGTATTTT. The encoded protein is CASSDGGAPDTQYF.

The genes are TRBV5-8 and TRBJ2-1, with no clear D. The CDR3 extends over 16 amino acids. V lost 4 bases to trimming and J lost 0 bases, with 14 bases between them. Germline values: CDR1 SGHTS, CDR2 YDEGEE. This CDR3 is CASSPTSFGSYNEQFF. In nucleotides, the CDR3 is TGTGCCAGCAGCCCTACTTCCTTTGGCTCCTACAATGAGCAGTTCTTC.

V is TRBV6-5 and J is TRBJ1-3, with D perhaps matching TRBD1 (5 bases). The CDR3 spans 13 residues. The V gene lost 8 bases and the J gene lost 4 bases, with 12 bases spanning the gap. CDR1 MNHEY and CDR2 SVGAGI come from the germline V gene. The CDR3 here is CASGRDGGNTIYF. DNA of the CDR3: TGTGCCAGCGGCCGGGACGGCGGAAACACCATATATTTT.

This clone occurred once. V gene TRBV7-2 combines with J gene TRBJ2-5, with D perhaps matching TRBD1 or TRBD2 (5 bases each). V was trimmed by 5 bases and J by 1 base, leaving 20 bases between them. The V gene's germline CDR1 is SGHTA and CDR2 FQGNSA. This CDR3 is built from 17 residues. The CDR3 sequence is CASSLLVGAEGQETQYF. CDR3 sequence (DNA): TGTGCCAGCAGCCTCTTGGTAGGGGCCGAGGGCCAAGAGACCCAGTACTTC.

V usage is TRBV7-8 and J usage is TRBJ2-1; tentatively, D is TRBD2 (6 bases). The CDR3 consists of 12 residues. Germline CDR1 SGHVS, CDR2 FQNEAQ. V was cut by 5 bases and J by 12 bases, with 14 bases left in between. The CDR3 DNA sequence: TGTGCCAGCAGCCGAACGGAGGGTCGGCAGTTCTTC. Its protein is CASSRTEGRQFF.

J is TRBJ2-2 and V is TRBV19; 7 bases fit TRBD2. Trimming removed 3 bases from V and 8 bases from J; junction bases left unmatched: 18. The CDR3 sequence is 18 residues long. Germline V CDR1 and CDR2: LNHDA, SQIVND (reference sequence). The CDR3 DNA reads as TGTGCCAGTAGTATCGTCCCTATGGGTAGCGGGTTCTTGGGGGAGCTGTTTTTT. This codes for CASSIVPMGSGFLGELFF. The variable domain in full, with the rest retrieved from reference TRBV19 and TRBJ2-2, is DGGITQSPKYLFRKEGQNVTLSCEQNLNHDAMYWYRQDPGQGLRLIYYSQIVNDFQKGDIAEGYSVSREKKESFPLTVTSAQKNPTAFYLCASSIVPMGSGFLGELFFGEGSRLTVL.

The DNA of the CDR3 is TGTGCCAGCCCCCCCCGGAGCGACTCCTACAATGAGCAGTTCTTC. It is translated as CASPPRSDSYNEQFF. The chain recombines TRBV21-1 with TRBJ2-1; the table gives TRBD2 as D, unverified against the DNA. TRBV21-1 constitutes a pseudogene. This CDR3 comprises 15 residues.

A few counts support this clone. The rearrangement uses TRBV7-2 and TRBJ1-2; 7 nucleotides align to TRBD1. Germline V gene lookup returns CDR1 SGHTA and CDR2 FQGNSA. This CDR3 contains 13 residues. The trim removed 0 bases at V and 7 bases at J, leaving 2 bases unmatched. CDR3 DNA sequence: TGTGCCAGCAGCTTAGCAGGGGGCAGTGGCTACACCTTC. It encodes CASSLAGGSGYTF.

The chain uses TRBV28 and TRBJ2-3, with D perhaps TRBD1 (6 bases). This CDR3 comprises 15 residues. Germline CDR1 and CDR2: MDHEN and SYDVKM. V gave up 6 bases and J gave up 2 bases, with 15 bases separating them. This CDR3 is CASREAGQNTDTQYF. CDR3 nucleotides: TGTGCCAGCAGGGAAGCTGGACAGAACACAGATACGCAGTATTTT.

This rearrangement joins TRBV27 to TRBJ2-5, with 8 bases aligning to TRBD1. Germline V gene lookup returns CDR1 MNHEY and CDR2 SMNVEV (reference sequence). This CDR3 is 14 amino acids long. Trimming at V came to 3 bases and at J to 5 bases, leaving 5 bases not matched to a gene. The CDR3 protein is CASSFQDRAETQYF. In DNA, the CDR3 is TGTGCCAGCAGTTTCCAGGACAGGGCCGAGACCCAGTACTTC.

This chain uses TRBV19 with TRBJ1-2; a weak D match, TRBD1 (5 bases). Germline V gives CDR1 LNHDA, CDR2 SQIVND (reference sequence). V was clipped by 1 base and J by 7 bases, with 13 bases between them. CDR3 length: 14 residues. In DNA, the CDR3 is TGTGCCAGTAGTATAGGACAGCCATCGAGTGGCTACACCTTC. As protein: CASSIGQPSSGYTF.

This chain connects TRBV3-1 (or the pseudogene TRBV3-2) to TRBJ1-3; D gene unclear. V lost 3 bases to trimming and J lost 3 bases, with 12 bases between them. CDR1 LGHDT and CDR2 YNNKEL come from the germline V gene (reference sequence). The CDR3 consists of 15 residues. The CDR3, as DNA: TGTGCCAGCAGCCAGTGGGAGCAGGATGGAAACACCATATATTTT. It translates to CASSQWEQDGNTIYF.

This chain connects TRBV9 to TRBJ2-1, with 7 bases lining up with TRBD2. The germline gives CDR1 SGDLS, CDR2 YYNGEE. Losses at the gene ends were 3 bases for V and 0 bases for J; bases not matched to a gene: 12. CDR3 length: 18 residues. The CDR3 region has the DNA TGTGCCAGCAGCGCGACCTACCCTAGCGGTAACTCCTACAATGAGCAGTTCTTC. Its translation: CASSATYPSGNSYNEQFF.

Of note for this clone: The same CDR3 arises from other DNA sequences in this sample as well. The V call is TRBV18, the J call TRBJ2-5; D unclear. The CDR3 has 12 residues. Germline CDR1 KGHSH, CDR2 LQKENI. Trimming stripped 2 bases from V and 5 bases from J, with 6 bases between. The CDR3 is CASSPEEETQYF. The CDR3 coding sequence is TGTGCCAGCTCACCAGAGGAGGAGACCCAGTACTTC.

The rearrangement joins TRBV7-9 to TRBJ1-1; perhaps TRBD1 as D (6 bases). Trimming left V 3 bases short and J 0 bases short, with 8 bases between. CDR3 size: 14 residues. The germline gives CDR1 SEHNR, CDR2 FQNEAQ (reference sequence). For the CDR3, the DNA is TGTGCCAGCAGCTTCAGGGGCTTGAACACTGAAGCTTTCTTT. This encodes CASSFRGLNTEAFF. Variable domain in full (rest from reference TRBV7-9 and TRBJ1-1): DTGVSQNPRHKITKRGQNVTFRCDPISEHNRLYWYRQTLGQGPEFLTYFQNEAQLEKSRLLSDRFSAERPKGSFSTLEIQRTEQGDSAMYLCASSFRGLNTEAFFGQGTRLTVV.

The rearrangement links TRBV5-1 to TRBJ1-2; D possibly corresponds to TRBD1 (6 bases). V shed 3 bases and J shed 2 bases, with 11 bases lying between them. The germline V gene has CDR1 SGHRS and CDR2 YFSETQ. CDR3 size: 14 residues. The chain's CDR3 is CASSSVTGNYGYTF. DNA of the CDR3: TGCGCCAGCAGCTCGGTGACAGGAAACTATGGCTACACCTTC.

J is TRBJ1-5 and V is TRBV6-1; a weak D match, TRBD1 (6 bases). The CDR3 is made up of 15 amino acids. Germline CDR1 MNHNS, CDR2 SASEGT. The germline V and J ends were trimmed by 0 bases and 6 bases, with 12 bases remaining between them. CDR3 in DNA: TGTGCCAGCAGTGAAGCGAGGGAGGGGGGTCAGCCCCAGCATTTT. Its translation is CASSEAREGGQPQHF.

Points on this clone: At one of its ends the junction is not consistent with the germline gene, which may arise from a read error. The rearrangement links TRBV18 to TRBJ2-1; the D is unclear. The CDR3 is 16 residues long. The V gene's germline CDR1 is KGHSH and CDR2 LQKENI. Here the CDR3 DNA reads TGTGCCAGCTCCCCACGGGTGGCCAGCTCCTACAATGAGCAGTTCTTC. It encodes CASSPRVASSYNEQFF.

The V and J genes are TRBV28 and TRBJ1-1; tentative D call: TRBD1 (5 bases). The CDR3 runs to 12 residues. Germline-derived CDR1 and CDR2 are MDHEN and SYDVKM. The germline V and J ends were trimmed by 2 bases and 6 bases, with 7 bases remaining between them. CDR3 sequence: CASSLQGPEAFF. CDR3 DNA sequence: TGTGCCAGCAGTTTACAGGGCCCTGAAGCTTTCTTT.

The chain carries TRBV19 and TRBJ1-2; D is uncertain. The germline V gene has CDR1 LNHDA and CDR2 SQIVND (reference sequence). Trimming left V 0 bases short and J 2 bases short, with 13 bases between. The CDR3 runs to 16 residues. The chain's CDR3 is CASSIDSGPPNYGYTF. The DNA for the CDR3 is TGTGCCAGTAGTATAGACTCCGGGCCTCCAAACTATGGCTACACCTTC.